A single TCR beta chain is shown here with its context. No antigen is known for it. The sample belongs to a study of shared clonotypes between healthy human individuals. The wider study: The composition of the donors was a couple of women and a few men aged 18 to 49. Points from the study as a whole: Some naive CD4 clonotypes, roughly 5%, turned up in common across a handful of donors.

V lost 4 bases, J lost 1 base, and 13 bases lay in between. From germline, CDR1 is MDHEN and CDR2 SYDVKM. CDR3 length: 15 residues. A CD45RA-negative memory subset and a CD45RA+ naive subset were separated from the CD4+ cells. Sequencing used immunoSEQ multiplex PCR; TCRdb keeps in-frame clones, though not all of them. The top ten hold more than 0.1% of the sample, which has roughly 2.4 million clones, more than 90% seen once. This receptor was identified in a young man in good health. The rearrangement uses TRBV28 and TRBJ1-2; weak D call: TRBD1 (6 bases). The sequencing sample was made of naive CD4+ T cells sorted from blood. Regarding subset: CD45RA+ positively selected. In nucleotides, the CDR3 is TGTGCCAGCAGTTCCAGGGGCAGTTTTAACTATGGCTACACCTTC. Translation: CASSSRGSFNYGYTF.